These 21 T cell receptor beta chains share one sample of origin, sequenced in a study of shared T cell receptors in the human thymus (dated by TCRdb to the early 2020s). The library came from the immunoSEQ multiplex PCR assay. Entries here come from immuneACCESS through TCRdb and include only in-frame sequences with V and J called. Some clones fail to appear in such tables; in the studies checked, an unresolved V gene covers under half of the shortfall, and the cause of the remainder is unknown. For this sample there are 720,000 or so clones; approximately 85% appear just once. The ten largest clonotypes hold roughly 0.01% of the sample. These sequences were also reported in another study, on human thymus T cells.

The sample was thymocytes. The receptors were sampled from a girl less than two years old with a congenital heart defect. Donor details come from another sample of the same person, matched by shared clones.

V is TRBV2 and J is TRBJ2-1; 8 nucleotides agree with TRBD1. The CDR3 length is 19 residues. Germline CDR1 reads SNHLY; CDR2 reads FYNNEI. V shed 7 bases, J shed 1 base, and the junction held 18 bases outside the gene matches. Here the CDR3 reads CASTPPGTGSLRSYNEQFF. The CDR3 region has the DNA TGTGCCAGCACCCCGCCCGGGACAGGCTCCCTCAGGTCCTACAATGAGCAGTTCTTC.

CDR3 DNA: TGTGCCAGCAGCTTTCCTACAGGGTTTCCCCGGGGCACCGGGGAGCTGTTTTTT. This gives the protein CASSFPTGFPRGTGELFF. The rearrangement joins TRBV7-9 to TRBJ2-2, with a possible D match to TRBD1 (6 bases). CDR3 size: 18 residues. Trimming pared 3 bases from V and 4 bases from J, leaving 21 bases between. Germline V lookup: CDR1 SEHNR, CDR2 FQNEAQ (reference sequence).

This clone has only one observation. V usage is TRBV7-2 and J usage is TRBJ1-2; 9 bases are a match to TRBD1. The CDR3 contains 17 residues. CDR1 is SGHTA, CDR2 FQGNSA, per germline. V lost 7 bases, J lost 0 bases, and 12 bases stayed unmatched. CDR3 bases: TGTGCCAGCACCCTTCAACAGGGGGCTTTTACTAACTATGGCTACACCTTC. Translated: CASTLQQGAFTNYGYTF.

The rearrangement links TRBV19 to TRBJ1-5; D perhaps matches TRBD1 (6 bases). The CDR3 length is 15 residues. Germline loops: CDR1 LNHDA, CDR2 SQIVND (reference sequence). Trimming took off 4 bases at V and 5 bases at J, with 15 bases between the two ends. CDR3 in DNA: TGTGCCAGTAGTAGTAAACAGGGCGGGCATCAGCCCCAGCATTTT. It is translated as CASSSKQGGHQPQHF.

The gene calls are TRBV7-8 and TRBJ1-1, with D maybe TRBD1 (5 bases). In germline, CDR1 is SGHVS, CDR2 FQNEAQ. The CDR3 consists of 17 residues. V shed 6 bases and J shed 1 base, with 21 bases lying between them. In nucleotides, the CDR3 is TGTGCCAGCAGGCTGGGGGGGGAAGGTTGGGCGAACACTGAAGCTTTCTTT. Translating gives CASRLGGEGWANTEAFF.

The chain joins TRBV14 to TRBJ2-7; TRBD2 is a possible D gene (7 bases). The CDR3 consists of 16 residues. Germline V gives CDR1 SGHDN, CDR2 FVKESK. The V gene lost 1 base and the J gene lost 0 bases, with 13 bases spanning the gap. CDR3 residues: CASSQGGEGGSYEQYF. For the CDR3, the DNA is TGTGCCAGCAGCCAAGGGGGGGAGGGGGGCTCCTACGAGCAGTACTTC.

The chain is built from TRBV5-1 and TRBJ2-3; D might be TRBD1 (7 bases). V lost 5 bases to trimming and J lost 2 bases, with 36 bases between them. The germline gives CDR1 SGHRS, CDR2 YFSETQ. The CDR3 covers 22 residues. CDR3 nucleotide sequence: TGCGCCAGCAGAATTTTAGGGACAGCCCTGAACCGGGAGAGTTCCTACACAGATACGCAGTATTTT. Amino acid sequence: CASRILGTALNRESSYTDTQYF.

This clone occurred a few times. The gene calls are TRBV19 and TRBJ1-5; the match to TRBD1 covers 9 bases. The germline V gene encodes CDR1 LNHDA and CDR2 SQIVND (reference sequence). V lost 3 bases and J lost 7; bases outside the gene matches: 7. This CDR3 is built from 15 residues. The DNA for the CDR3 is TGTGCCAGTAGTATGGGACAGGGTTATGGGCAGCCCCAGCATTTT. Translated, it gives CASSMGQGYGQPQHF.

This chain links TRBV6-1 with TRBJ1-5; possibly TRBD1 for D (5 bases). The CDR3 is 14 residues long. The V gene's germline CDR1 is MNHNS and CDR2 SASEGT. Trimming removed 6 bases from V and 0 bases from J, with 9 bases in between. Here the CDR3 reads CASSTGYSNQPQHF. The CDR3 DNA sequence: TGTGCCAGCAGCACAGGATATAGCAATCAGCCCCAGCATTTT.

This chain uses TRBV14 with TRBJ1-3; no definite D call. The germline gives CDR1 SGHDN, CDR2 FVKESK. V lost 0 bases, J lost 3 bases, and 6 bases lay in between. This CDR3 contains 14 residues. DNA of the CDR3: TGTGCCAGCAGCCAAGAGTCAGGTGGAAACACCATATATTTT. This codes for CASSQESGGNTIYF.

The chain joins TRBV27 to TRBJ1-2; D ambiguous. The germline V gene has CDR1 MNHEY and CDR2 SMNVEV (reference sequence). This CDR3 spans 13 amino acids. V lost 5 bases and J 4 bases, leaving 11 bases between the germline ends. The CDR3 loop reads CASSPPRGYGYTF. The CDR3 DNA follows: TGTGCCAGCAGTCCCCCCCGGGGCTATGGCTACACCTTC.

The rearrangement links TRBV4-1 to TRBJ2-7, with a tentative D call TRBD2 (6 bases). Germline CDR1 reads MGHRA; CDR2 reads YSYEKL. Deletions cut 1 base from V and 11 bases from J, with 9 bases between. CDR3 size: 11 residues. The CDR3 protein is CASSQGEVKYF. The CDR3 nucleotides read TGCGCCAGCAGCCAAGGGGAGGTTAAGTACTTC.

The J gene is TRBJ1-5, the V gene TRBV28; TRBD1 aligns across 8 bases. Germline V gene lookup returns CDR1 MDHEN and CDR2 SYDVKM. The junction had 4 bases not matched to a gene; V was cut back by 5 bases and J by 1 base. The CDR3 covers 15 residues. The CDR3 DNA sequence: TGTGCCAGCAGTGGATGGACAGGGAGCAATCAGCCCCAGCATTTT. Translation gives CASSGWTGSNQPQHF.

V and J are TRBV5-6 and TRBJ2-7; a possible D gene is TRBD2 (7 bases). The CDR3 is made up of 14 amino acids. Germline V gives CDR1 SGHDT, CDR2 YYEEEE. Trimming pared 0 bases from V and 5 bases from J, leaving 12 bases between. CDR3 residues: CASSLAGEGNEQYF. CDR3 bases: TGTGCCAGCAGCTTGGCAGGGGAGGGCAACGAGCAGTACTTC.

This chain connects TRBV6-1 to TRBJ2-5; 8 nucleotides match TRBD1. This CDR3 is built from 15 residues. Germline V gene sequence: CDR1 MNHNS, CDR2 SASEGT. V gave up 6 bases and J gave up 5 bases; unmatched junction bases: 11. The CDR3 nucleotides read TGTGCCAGCAGGGGGGCAGGGGGCAGTGGGGAGACCCAGTACTTC. Its protein product is CASRGAGGSGETQYF.

The rearrangement uses TRBV6-5 and TRBJ1-2; no firm D call. The germline V and J ends were trimmed by 0 bases and 8 bases, with 13 bases remaining between them. CDR1 and CDR2 (germline): MNHEY, SVGAGI. The length of the CDR3 is 14 residues. CDR3 protein: CASSYSVTRTGYTF. Here the CDR3 DNA reads TGTGCCAGCAGTTACTCTGTAACACGTACGGGCTACACCTTC.

V is TRBV5-1 and J is TRBJ2-1; D is uncertain. The CDR3 length is 14 residues. V dropped 5 bases and J dropped 2 bases, with 11 bases sitting between them. Germline values: CDR1 SGHRS, CDR2 YFSETQ. DNA for the CDR3: TGCGCCAGCAGGATACAATACCCCTACAATGAGCAGTTCTTC. Amino acids: CASRIQYPYNEQFF.

The chain employs TRBV7-8 and TRBJ1-6; tentative D call: TRBD1 (5 bases). The germline gives CDR1 SGHVS, CDR2 FQNEAQ. With 1 base removed from V and 1 base from J, the gap between germline ends came to 17 bases. The CDR3 has 19 residues. CDR3 residues: CASSLVCSREESYNSPLHF. The CDR3 DNA is TGTGCCAGCAGCTTAGTCTGTAGCAGGGAGGAGTCCTATAATTCACCCCTCCACTTT.

The chain is built from TRBV6-1 and TRBJ2-7; TRBD1 aligns across 8 bases. CDR1 is MNHNS, CDR2 SASEGT, per germline. The CDR3 length is 14 residues. Losses at the gene ends were 6 bases for V and 0 bases for J; bases not matched to a gene: 4. Here the CDR3 reads CASRGQGYSYEQYF. In DNA, the CDR3 is TGTGCCAGCAGAGGACAGGGATACTCCTACGAGCAGTACTTC.

The gene calls are TRBV28 and TRBJ1-5, with a tentative D call TRBD1 (5 bases). Trimming stripped 2 bases from V and 7 bases from J, with 21 bases between. This CDR3 is built from 17 residues. Looked up from germline, CDR1 is MDHEN and CDR2 is SYDVKM. This CDR3 reads CASSLSRFGGDGQPQHF. In nucleotides, the CDR3 is TGTGCCAGCAGTTTAAGCCGATTTGGGGGGGACGGCCAGCCCCAGCATTTT.

V gene TRBV11-2 combines with J gene TRBJ2-5; D possibly corresponds to TRBD1 (6 bases). The V gene's germline CDR1 is SGHAT and CDR2 FQNNGV. CDR3 length equals 15 residues. V was clipped by 1 base and J by 3 bases, with 12 bases between them. The CDR3 loop reads CASSLAHRVEETQYF. Written as DNA, the CDR3 is TGTGCCAGCAGCTTAGCACACAGGGTTGAAGAGACCCAGTACTTC.